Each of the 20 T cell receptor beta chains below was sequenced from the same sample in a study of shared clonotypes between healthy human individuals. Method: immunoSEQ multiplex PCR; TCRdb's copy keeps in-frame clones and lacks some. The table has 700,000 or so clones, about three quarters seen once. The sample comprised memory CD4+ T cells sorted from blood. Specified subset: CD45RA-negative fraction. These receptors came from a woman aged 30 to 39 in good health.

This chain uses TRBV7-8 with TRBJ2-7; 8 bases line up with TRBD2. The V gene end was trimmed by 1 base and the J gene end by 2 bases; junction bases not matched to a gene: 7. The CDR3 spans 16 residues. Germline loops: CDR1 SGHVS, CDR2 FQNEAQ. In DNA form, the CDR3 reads TGTGCCAGCAGCTTAGTCCCGACGGGAGGGGCCTACGAGCAGTACTTC. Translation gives CASSLVPTGGAYEQYF.

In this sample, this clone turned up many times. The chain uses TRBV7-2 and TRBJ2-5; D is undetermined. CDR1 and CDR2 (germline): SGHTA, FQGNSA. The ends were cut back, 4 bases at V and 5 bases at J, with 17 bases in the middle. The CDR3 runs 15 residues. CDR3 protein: CASSSITLVAETQYF. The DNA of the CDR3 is TGTGCCAGCAGCTCCATTACTCTAGTGGCGGAGACCCAGTACTTC.

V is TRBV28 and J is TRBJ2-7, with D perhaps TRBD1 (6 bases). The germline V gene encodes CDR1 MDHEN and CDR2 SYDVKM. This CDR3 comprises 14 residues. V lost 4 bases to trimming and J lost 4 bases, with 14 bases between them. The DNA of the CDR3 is TGTGCCAGCAGTTACAAGAGGGGGAAATACGAGCAGTACTTC. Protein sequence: CASSYKRGKYEQYF.

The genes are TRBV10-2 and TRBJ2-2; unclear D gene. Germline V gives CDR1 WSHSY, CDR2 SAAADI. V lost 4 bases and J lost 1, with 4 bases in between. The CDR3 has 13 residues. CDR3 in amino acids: CASSGGNTGELFF. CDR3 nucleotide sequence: TGCGCCAGCAGTGGGGGGAACACCGGGGAGCTGTTTTTT.

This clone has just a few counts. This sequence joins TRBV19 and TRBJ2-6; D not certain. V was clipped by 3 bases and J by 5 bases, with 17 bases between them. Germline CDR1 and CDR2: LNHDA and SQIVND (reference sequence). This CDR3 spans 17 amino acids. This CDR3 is CASSISTTAIRANVLTF. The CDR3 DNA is TGTGCCAGTAGTATCTCAACGACCGCCATTAGGGCCAACGTCCTGACTTTC.

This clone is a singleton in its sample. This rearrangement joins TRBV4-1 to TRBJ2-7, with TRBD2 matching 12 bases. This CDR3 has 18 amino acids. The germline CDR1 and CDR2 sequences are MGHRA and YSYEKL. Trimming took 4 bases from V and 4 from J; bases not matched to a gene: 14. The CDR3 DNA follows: TGCGCCAGCAGCCCCCTATGGTGGCTAGCGGGAGGGCAATACGAGCAGTACTTC. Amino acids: CASSPLWWLAGGQYEQYF.

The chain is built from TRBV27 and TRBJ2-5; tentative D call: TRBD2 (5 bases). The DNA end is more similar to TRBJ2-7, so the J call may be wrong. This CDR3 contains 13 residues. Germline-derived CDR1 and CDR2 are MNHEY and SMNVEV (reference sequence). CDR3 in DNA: TGTGCCAGCAGCCGGACGGGGTACTACGAGCAGTACTTC. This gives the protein CASSRTGYYEQYF.

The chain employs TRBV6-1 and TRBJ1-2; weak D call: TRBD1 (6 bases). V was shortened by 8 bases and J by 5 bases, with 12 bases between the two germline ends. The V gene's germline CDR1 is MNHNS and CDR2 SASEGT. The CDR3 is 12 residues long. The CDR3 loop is CASRTGTYGYTF. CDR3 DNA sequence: TGTGCCAGCCGAACTGGGACATATGGCTACACCTTC.

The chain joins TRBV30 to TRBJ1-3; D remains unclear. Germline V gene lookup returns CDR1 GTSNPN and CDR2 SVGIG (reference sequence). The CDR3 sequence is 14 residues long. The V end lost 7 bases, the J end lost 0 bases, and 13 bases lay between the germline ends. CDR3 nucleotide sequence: TGTGCCTCCCCCGCAGACAACTCTGGAAACACCATATATTTT. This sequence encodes CASPADNSGNTIYF.

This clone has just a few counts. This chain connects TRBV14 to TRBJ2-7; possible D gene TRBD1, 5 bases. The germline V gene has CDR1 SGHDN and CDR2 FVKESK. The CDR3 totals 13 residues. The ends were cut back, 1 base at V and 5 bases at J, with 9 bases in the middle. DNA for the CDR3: TGTGCCAGCAGCCAAGTGGGGCCCGACGAGCAGTACTTC. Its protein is CASSQVGPDEQYF.

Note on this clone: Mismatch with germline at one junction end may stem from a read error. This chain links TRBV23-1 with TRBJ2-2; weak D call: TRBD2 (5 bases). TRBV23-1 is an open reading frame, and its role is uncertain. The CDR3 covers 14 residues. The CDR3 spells CASSQYGNPGELFF. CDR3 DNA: TGCGCCAGCAGTCAATACGGGAACCCCGGGGAGCTGTTTTTT.

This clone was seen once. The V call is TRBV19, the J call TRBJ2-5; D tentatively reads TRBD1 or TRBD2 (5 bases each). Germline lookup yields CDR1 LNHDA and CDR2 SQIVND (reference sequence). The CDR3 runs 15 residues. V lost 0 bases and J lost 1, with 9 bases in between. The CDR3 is CASSIDLGTQETQYF. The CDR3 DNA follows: TGTGCCAGTAGTATAGATCTAGGGACCCAAGAGACCCAGTACTTC.

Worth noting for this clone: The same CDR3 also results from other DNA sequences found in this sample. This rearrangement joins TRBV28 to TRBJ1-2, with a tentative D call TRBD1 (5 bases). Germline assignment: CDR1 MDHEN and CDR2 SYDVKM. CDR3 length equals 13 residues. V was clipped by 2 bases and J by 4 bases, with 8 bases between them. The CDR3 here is CASSLRGSYGYTF. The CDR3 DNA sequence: TGTGCCAGCAGTTTAAGGGGAAGCTATGGCTACACCTTC.

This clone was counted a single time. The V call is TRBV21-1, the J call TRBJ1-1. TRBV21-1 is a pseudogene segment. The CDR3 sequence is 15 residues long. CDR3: CASSTADPGTPEAFF. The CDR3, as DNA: TGTGCCAGCAGTACCGCCGATCCCGGGACCCCAGAAGCTTTCTTT.

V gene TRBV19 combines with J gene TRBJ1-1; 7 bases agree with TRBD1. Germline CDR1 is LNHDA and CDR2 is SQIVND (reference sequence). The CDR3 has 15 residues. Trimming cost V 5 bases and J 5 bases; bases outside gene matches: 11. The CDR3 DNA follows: TGTGCCAGTAGTCGGGAGGGGGCCGTGAGGACTGAAGCTTTCTTT. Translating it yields CASSREGAVRTEAFF.

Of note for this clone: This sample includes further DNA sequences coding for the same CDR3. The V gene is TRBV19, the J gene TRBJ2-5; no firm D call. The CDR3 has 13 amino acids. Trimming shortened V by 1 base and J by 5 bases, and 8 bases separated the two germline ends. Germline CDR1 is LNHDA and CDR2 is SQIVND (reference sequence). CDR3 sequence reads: CASSIGDRETQYF. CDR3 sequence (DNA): TGTGCCAGTAGTATAGGGGATCGGGAGACCCAGTACTTC. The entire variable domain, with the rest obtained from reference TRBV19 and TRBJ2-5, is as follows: DGGITQSPKYLFRKEGQNVTLSCEQNLNHDAMYWYRQDPGQGLRLIYYSQIVNDFQKGDIAEGYSVSREKKESFPLTVTSAQKNPTAFYLCASSIGDRETQYFGPGTRLLVL.

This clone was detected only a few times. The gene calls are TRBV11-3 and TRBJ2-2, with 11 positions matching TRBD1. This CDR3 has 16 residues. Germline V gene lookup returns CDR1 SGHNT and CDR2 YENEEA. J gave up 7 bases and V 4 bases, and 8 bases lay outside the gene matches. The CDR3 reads CASSSTGTGGYGELFF. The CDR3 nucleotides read TGTGCCAGCAGCTCAACCGGGACAGGGGGATACGGGGAGCTGTTTTTT.

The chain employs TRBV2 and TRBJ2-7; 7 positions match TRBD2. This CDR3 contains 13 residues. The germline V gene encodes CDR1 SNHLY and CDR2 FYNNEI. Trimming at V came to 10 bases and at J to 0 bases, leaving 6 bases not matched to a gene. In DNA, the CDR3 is TGTGCCATCACCGGACTAGACTCCTACGAGCAGTACTTC. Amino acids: CAITGLDSYEQYF.

The CDR3: CATTKRRWTGDGSQGYTF. CDR3 nucleotides: TGTGCCACCACCAAAAGAAGATGGACCGGGGATGGGTCCCAGGGCTACACCTTC. The chain is built from TRBV15 and TRBJ1-2, with no clear D. The length of the CDR3 is 18 residues. CDR1 is LNHNV, CDR2 YYDKDF, per germline (reference sequence). The ends were cut back, 7 bases at V and 8 bases at J, with 32 bases in the middle.

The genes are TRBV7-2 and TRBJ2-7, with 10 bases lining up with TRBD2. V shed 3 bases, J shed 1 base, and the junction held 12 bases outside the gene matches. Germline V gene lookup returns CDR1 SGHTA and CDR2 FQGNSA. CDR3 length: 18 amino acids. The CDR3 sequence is CASSLSSGSISRSYEQYF. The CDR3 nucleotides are TGTGCCAGCAGCTTGTCTAGCGGGAGTATTTCGCGGTCCTACGAGCAGTACTTC.